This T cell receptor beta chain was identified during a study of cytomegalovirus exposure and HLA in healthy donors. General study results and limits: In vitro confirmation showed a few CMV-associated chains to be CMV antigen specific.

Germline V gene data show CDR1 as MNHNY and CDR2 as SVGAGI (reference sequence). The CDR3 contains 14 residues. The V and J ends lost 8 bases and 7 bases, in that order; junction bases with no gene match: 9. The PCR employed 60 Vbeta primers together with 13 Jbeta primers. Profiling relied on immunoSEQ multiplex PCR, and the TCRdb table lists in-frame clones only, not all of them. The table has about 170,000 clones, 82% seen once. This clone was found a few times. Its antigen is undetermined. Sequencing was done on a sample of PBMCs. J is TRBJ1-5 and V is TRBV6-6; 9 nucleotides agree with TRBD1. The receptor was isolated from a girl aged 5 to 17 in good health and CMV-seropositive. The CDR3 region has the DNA TGTGCCAGCGTATCCGGGACAGGGTACCAGCCCCAGCATTTT. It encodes CASVSGTGYQPQHF.